The entry below describes one TCR beta chain. At one boundary the junction diverges from the germline segment, which might be a read error. Sequencing was performed with immunoSEQ multiplex PCR; in TCRdb, only in-frame clones are kept and a portion is missing. The sample includes about 210,000 clones, about 83% of them seen just once. The sample belongs to a study of blood T cell repertoires in COVID-19. Germline loops: CDR1 SGHRS, CDR2 YFSETQ. The CDR3 runs 13 residues. The material sequenced was peripheral blood. This chain joins TRBV5-1 and TRBJ2-7, with TRBD2 matching over 8 bases. The sequence derives from a woman in her 50s with acute or convalescent COVID-19. This CDR3 reads CASSRTSSDEQYF. The DNA of the CDR3 is TGCGCCAGCAGCCGGACTAGCTCCGACGAGCAGTACTTC.